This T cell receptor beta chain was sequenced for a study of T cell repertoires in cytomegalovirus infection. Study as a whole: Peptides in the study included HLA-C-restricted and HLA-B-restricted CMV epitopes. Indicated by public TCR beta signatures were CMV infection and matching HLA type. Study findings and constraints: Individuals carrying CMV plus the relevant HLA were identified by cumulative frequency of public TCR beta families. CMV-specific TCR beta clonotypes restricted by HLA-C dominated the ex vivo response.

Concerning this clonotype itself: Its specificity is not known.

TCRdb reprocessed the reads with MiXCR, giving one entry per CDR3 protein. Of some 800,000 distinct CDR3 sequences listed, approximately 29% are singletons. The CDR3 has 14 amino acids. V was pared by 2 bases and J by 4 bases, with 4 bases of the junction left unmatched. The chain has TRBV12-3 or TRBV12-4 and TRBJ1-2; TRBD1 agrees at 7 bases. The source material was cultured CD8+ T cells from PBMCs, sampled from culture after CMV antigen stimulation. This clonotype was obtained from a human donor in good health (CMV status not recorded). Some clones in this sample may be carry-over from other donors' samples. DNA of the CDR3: TGTGCCAGCAGTTTAAAGACAGGGATCTATGGCTACACCTTC. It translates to CASSLKTGIYGYTF.